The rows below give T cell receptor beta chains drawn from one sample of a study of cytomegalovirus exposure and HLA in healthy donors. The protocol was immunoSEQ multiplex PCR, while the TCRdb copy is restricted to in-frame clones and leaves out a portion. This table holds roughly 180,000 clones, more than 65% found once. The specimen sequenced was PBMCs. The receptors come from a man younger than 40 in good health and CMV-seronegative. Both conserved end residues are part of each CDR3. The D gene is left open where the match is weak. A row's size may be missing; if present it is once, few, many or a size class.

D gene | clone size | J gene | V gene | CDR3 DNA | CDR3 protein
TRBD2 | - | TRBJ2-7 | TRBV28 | TGTGCCAGCAGTCCCCCCGGGACTAGCAAGGCTTACGAGCAGTACTTC | CASSPPGTSKAYEQYF
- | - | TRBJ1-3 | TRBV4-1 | TGCGCCAGCAGCCACACCTTGAGCTCTGGAAACACCATATATTTT | CASSHTLSSGNTIYF
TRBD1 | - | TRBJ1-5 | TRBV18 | TGTGCCAGCTCACCACCCGGGGGACAGGGCGGCAATCAGCCCCAGCATTTT | CASSPPGGQGGNQPQHF
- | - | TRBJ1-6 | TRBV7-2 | TGTGCCAGCAGCTTAGCGGCCTTCTCCTATAATTCACCCCTCCACTTT | CASSLAAFSYNSPLHF
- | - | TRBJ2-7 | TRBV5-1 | TGCGCCAGCAGCTTGGCGGGGACCTACGAGCAGTACTTC | CASSLAGTYEQYF
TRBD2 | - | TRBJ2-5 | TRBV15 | TGTGCCACCAGCCCTTCGGGCGGGAGGCACCAAGAGACCCAGTACTTC | CATSPSGGRHQETQYF
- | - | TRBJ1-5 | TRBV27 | TGTGCCAGCAGTTTAGGACAGAGCAATCAGCCCCAGCATTTT | CASSLGQSNQPQHF
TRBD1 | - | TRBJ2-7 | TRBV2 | TGTGCCAGCAGGGGGGACAGAACCTACGAGCAGTACTTC | CASRGDRTYEQYF
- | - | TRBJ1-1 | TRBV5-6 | TGTGCCAGCAGTTCGCAGGGGTTTCTCACTGAAGCTTTCTTT | CASSSQGFLTEAFF
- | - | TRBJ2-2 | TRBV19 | TGTGCCAGTAGTTCATCGGACTATACCGGGGAGCTGTTTTTT | CASSSSDYTGELFF
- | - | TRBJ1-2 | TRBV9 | TGTGCCAGCAGCCCGAGGACAGACAACTATGGCTACACCTTC | CASSPRTDNYGYTF
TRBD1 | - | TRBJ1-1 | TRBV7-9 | TGTGCCAGCAGCGCTCCAGGGGGTCTACTCACTGAAGCTTTCTTT | CASSAPGGLLTEAFF
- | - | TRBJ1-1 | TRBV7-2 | TGTGCCAGCAGCTTAGGTGGGGCCGGGCTTAGTAACACTGAAGCTTTCTTT | CASSLGGAGLSNTEAFF
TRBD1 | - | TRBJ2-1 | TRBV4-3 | TGCGCCAGCAGCAGGGGGCTTTCGTACAATGAGCAGTTCTTC | CASSRGLSYNEQFF
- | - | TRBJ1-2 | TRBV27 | TGTGCCAGCAGTTTTGGGGAGAGGTATGGCTACACCTTC | CASSFGERYGYTF
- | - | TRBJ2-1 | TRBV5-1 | TGCGCCAGCTCTCCGGGGTCCAGCTCCTACAATGAGCAGTTCTTC | CASSPGSSSYNEQFF
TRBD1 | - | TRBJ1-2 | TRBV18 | TGTGCCAGCTCACTCAGGGGGGACAGTTCCTTCTATGGCTACACCTTC | CASSLRGDSSFYGYTF
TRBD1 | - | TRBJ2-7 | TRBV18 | TGTGCCAGCTCGCCTACGGGGCCAGGGGGCTCCTACGAGCAGTACTTC | CASSPTGPGGSYEQYF
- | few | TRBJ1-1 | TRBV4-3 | TGCGCCAGCAGCCAGAGGGAACATAGTTCTGAAGCTTTCTTT | CASSQREHSSEAFF
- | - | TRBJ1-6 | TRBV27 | TGTGCCAGCAGAGAGACAGCTAGCTCCTATAATTCACCCCTCCACTTT | CASRETASSYNSPLHF
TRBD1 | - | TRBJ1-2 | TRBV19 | TGTGCCAGTAGAACTACAGGGGGCGATGGCTACACCTTC | CASRTTGGDGYTF
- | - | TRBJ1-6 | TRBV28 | TGTGCCAGCAGCCCAGGGGTGGGGTCCTATAATTCACCCCTCCACTTT | CASSPGVGSYNSPLHF
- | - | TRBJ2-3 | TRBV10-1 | TGCGCCAGCAGTGAGTCGGAGGGTTTGGAATGTAGGCAGTATTTT | CASSESEGLECRQYF
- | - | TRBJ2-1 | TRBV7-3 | TGTGCCAGCAGCCCATCCGGGAATGAGCAGTTCTTC | CASSPSGNEQFF
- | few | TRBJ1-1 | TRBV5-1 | TGCGCCAGCAGCTTGTCGGGTATAGGGGGATCCCTAGCTGAAGCTTTCTTT | CASSLSGIGGSLAEAFF
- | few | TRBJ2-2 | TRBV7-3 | TGTGCCAGCAGCTTTCAGGGCCCTACCGGGGAGCTGTTTTTT | CASSFQGPTGELFF
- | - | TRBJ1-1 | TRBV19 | TGTGCCAGTAGTTGGGGGCCCGGTTCGAACACTGAAGCTTTCTTT | CASSWGPGSNTEAFF
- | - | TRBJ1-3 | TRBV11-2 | TGTGCCAGCAGCCCATTCTCTGGAAACACCATATATTTT | CASSPFSGNTIYF
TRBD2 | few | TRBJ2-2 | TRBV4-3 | TGCGCCAGCCGGGGGGGGATTGGGACCGGGGAGCTGTTTTTT | CASRGGIGTGELFF
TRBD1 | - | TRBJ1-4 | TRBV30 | TGTGCCTGGAGTATGAGGGGACAGAATGAAAAACTGTTTTTT | CAWSMRGQNEKLFF
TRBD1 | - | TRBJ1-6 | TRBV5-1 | TGCGCCAGCAGTTTCGCCGGGACAGGGCAGGGTTCACCCCTCCACTTT | CASSFAGTGQGSPLHF
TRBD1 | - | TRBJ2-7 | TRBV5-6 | TGTGCCAGCAGCTTGGCGGGACAGGGTACCTACGAGCAGTACTTC | CASSLAGQGTYEQYF
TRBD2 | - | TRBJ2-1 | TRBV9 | TGTGCCAGCAGCGTTACTAGCGGGAGGGCCTCGGAGGAGCAGTTCTTC | CASSVTSGRASEEQFF
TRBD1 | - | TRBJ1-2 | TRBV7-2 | TGTGCCAGCAGCCTCGAGGGACAGGTGATCTATGGCTACACCTTC | CASSLEGQVIYGYTF
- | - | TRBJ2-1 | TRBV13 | TGTGCCAGCAGCCCACTCTCCCTGGCGGGGGAGCAGTTCTTC | CASSPLSLAGEQFF
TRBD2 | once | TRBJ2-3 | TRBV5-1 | TGCGCCAGCAGCTTGGCTTCGCGGGGGAACACAGATACGCAGTATTTT | CASSLASRGNTDTQYF